Shown below are 9 T cell receptor beta chains from a single sample sequenced in a study of cytomegalovirus exposure and HLA in healthy donors. PCR amplification relied on 60 Vbeta primers (plus 13 Jbeta primers). Produced via immunoSEQ multiplex PCR; TCRdb's table is partial and in-frame only. This sample has approximately 160,000 clones, with roughly four fifths found just once. Sequencing was carried out using PBMCs. The receptor set was obtained from a woman aged 18 to 35 in good health and CMV-seronegative.

This sequence joins TRBV7-2 and TRBJ1-4; 7 bases fit TRBD1. This CDR3 comprises 17 residues. Trimming removed 0 bases from V and 8 bases from J; junction bases left unmatched: 12. Per germline, CDR1 SGHTA and CDR2 FQGNSA. The CDR3 here is CASSLASGGATGEKLFF. Here the CDR3 DNA reads TGTGCCAGCAGCTTAGCGTCAGGGGGAGCTACGGGGGAAAAACTGTTTTTT. The full variable domain, with the rest looked up from reference TRBV7-2 and TRBJ1-4, is GAGVSQSPSNKVTEKGKDVELRCDPISGHTALYWYRQSLGQGLEFLIYFQGNSAPDKSGLPSDRFSAERTGGSVSTLTIQRTQQEDSAVYLCASSLASGGATGEKLFFGSGTQLSVL.

This clone was seen just once. This rearrangement joins TRBV10-3 to TRBJ2-1; 13 nucleotides match TRBD2. Germline trimming cut 2 bases from V and 9 bases from J; bases unmatched to any gene: 10. This CDR3 comprises 17 residues. Germline V gives CDR1 ENHRY, CDR2 SYGVKD. For the CDR3, the DNA is TGTGCCATCAGTGAGAGCCAGGGACTAGCGGGGTCCAGTGAGCAGTTCTTC. Amino acids: CAISESQGLAGSSEQFF.

About this clone itself: An end of the junction differs from the germline gene, which may be a read error. The chain recombines TRBV7-2 with TRBJ1-3, with D possibly matching TRBD1 (6 bases). Germline assignment: CDR1 SGHTA and CDR2 FQGNSA. The length of the CDR3 is 13 residues. The CDR3 is CASSLAETGPIYF. The CDR3 bases are TGTGCCAGCAGCTTAGCGGAGACAGGCCCCATCTATTTT. Combining the CDR3 with reference TRBV7-2 and TRBJ1-3 gives the whole variable domain GAGVSQSPSNKVTEKGKDVELRCDPISGHTALYWYRQSLGQGLEFLIYFQGNSAPDKSGLPSDRFSAERTGGSVSTLTIQRTQQEDSAVYLCASSLAETGPIYFGEGSWLTVV.

The chain has TRBV5-1 and TRBJ2-5, with D perhaps TRBD2 (7 bases). The length of the CDR3 is 14 residues. Trimming stripped 4 bases from V and 11 bases from J, with 21 bases between. CDR1 is SGHRS, CDR2 YFSETQ, per germline. The CDR3 is CASSLAGEGGEQYF. DNA of the CDR3: TGCGCCAGCAGCCTCGCAGGGGAGGGGGGAGAGCAGTACTTC.

The genes are TRBV9 and TRBJ2-1; 12 bases align to TRBD2. Germline CDR1 reads SGDLS; CDR2 reads YYNGEE. With V trimmed by 4 bases and J by 2 bases, 7 bases remained unmatched. The CDR3 spans 17 residues. Here the CDR3 reads CASSPLAGGPAYNEQFF. DNA of the CDR3: TGTGCCAGCAGCCCTCTAGCGGGGGGGCCCGCCTACAATGAGCAGTTCTTC.

The CDR3 DNA sequence: TGCGCCAGCAGCCCCGGGAGGTCTGGAAACACCATATATTTT. As protein: CASSPGRSGNTIYF. The V and J genes are TRBV5-1 and TRBJ1-3; D not resolved. The germline V and J ends were trimmed by 4 bases and 1 base, with 9 bases remaining between them. The CDR3 sequence is 14 residues long. Germline loops: CDR1 SGHRS, CDR2 YFSETQ. The variable domain in full, with the rest retrieved from reference TRBV5-1 and TRBJ1-3, is KAGVTQTPRYLIKTRGQQVTLSCSPISGHRSVSWYQQTPGQGLQFLFEYFSETQRNKGNFPGRFSGRQFSNSRSEMNVSTLELGDSALYLCASSPGRSGNTIYFGEGSWLTVV.

The chain is built from TRBV2 and TRBJ2-5; D perhaps matches TRBD2 (6 bases). V lost 6 bases to trimming and J lost 5 bases, with 19 bases between them. Germline-derived CDR1 and CDR2 are SNHLY and FYNNEI. This CDR3 is built from 15 residues. The chain's CDR3 is CASRLGGIGTETQYF. Here the CDR3 DNA reads TGTGCCAGCAGATTAGGCGGGATAGGTACGGAGACCCAGTACTTC.

The rearrangement joins TRBV5-6 to TRBJ1-1, with TRBD1 as a possible D gene (6 bases). V was shortened by 3 bases and J by 12 bases, with 15 bases between the two germline ends. Germline values: CDR1 SGHDT, CDR2 YYEEEE. The CDR3 runs 12 residues. The CDR3 nucleotides read TGTGCCAGCAGCTCCCCACAGGGAACGACTTTCTTT. Encoded protein: CASSSPQGTTFF.

The chain employs TRBV19 and TRBJ2-2, with D perhaps TRBD2 (7 bases). V lost 5 bases, J lost 7 bases, and 20 bases lay in between. The CDR3 consists of 16 residues. Germline CDR1 reads LNHDA; CDR2 reads SQIVND (reference sequence). The CDR3 DNA reads TGTGCCAGTAGTTTGGCAGGAGGGCGGGGGCACGGGGAGCTGTTTTTT. Its translation is CASSLAGGRGHGELFF.